A single sample gave rise to the 7 T cell receptor beta chains below, sequenced in a study of OX40 agonist ivuxolimab in advanced cancers. The data were produced by immunoSEQ multiplex PCR, yet TCRdb's version contains in-frame clones alone and is incomplete. The sample lists approximately 40,000 clones, over 80% occurring once. The material sequenced was CD4+ or CD8+ T cells sorted from blood, taken in a trial of the OX40 agonist ivuxolimab. The receptors originated from an adult with an advanced solid tumor such as melanoma, head and neck, liver or kidney cancer.

This clone has only a few counts. This rearrangement joins TRBV16 to TRBJ1-1; no definite D call. V shed 0 bases and J shed 6 bases, with 14 bases lying between them. Germline lookup yields CDR1 KGHSY and CDR2 FQNENV. The CDR3 runs to 15 residues. DNA of the CDR3: TGTGCCAGCAGCCAATCGGGCTCGGGTGGGGCTGAAGCTTTCTTT. Translated, it gives CASSQSGSGGAEAFF.

This clone occurred a few times. The chain has TRBV2 and TRBJ1-2; D is ambiguous. Trimming shortened V by 1 base and J by 13 bases, and 10 bases separated the two germline ends. This CDR3 has 11 amino acids. From germline, CDR1 is SNHLY and CDR2 FYNNEI. The CDR3 bases are TGTGCCAGCAGTGAAGGGAGGGTTAGCACCTTC. Its protein product is CASSEGRVSTF.

The J gene is TRBJ1-2, the V gene TRBV11-1; TRBD1 is a possible D gene (5 bases). Germline lookup yields CDR1 SGHAT and CDR2 FQDESV (reference sequence). V dropped 2 bases and J dropped 2 bases, with 9 bases sitting between them. CDR3 length equals 14 residues. The CDR3 protein is CASSLTGANYGYTF. The CDR3 nucleotides read TGTGCCAGCAGCTTAACCGGGGCCAACTATGGCTACACCTTC. The whole variable domain, filled in from reference TRBV11-1 and TRBJ1-2, reads EAEVAQSPRYKITEKSQAVAFWCDPISGHATLYWYRQILGQGPELLVQFQDESVVDDSQLPKDRFSAERLKGVDSTLKIQPAELGDSAMYLCASSLTGANYGYTFGSGTRLTVV.

For the CDR3, the DNA is TGTGCCTGGAGTCTCACAGATACGCAGTATTTT. Protein sequence: CAWSLTDTQYF. V gene TRBV30 combines with J gene TRBJ2-3; D is ambiguous. The CDR3 has 11 amino acids. Looked up from germline, CDR1 is GTSNPN and CDR2 is SVGIG (reference sequence). The V end lost 2 bases, the J end lost 2 bases, and 2 bases lay between the germline ends. The full variable domain, its missing parts supplied by reference TRBV30 and TRBJ2-3, is SQTIHQWPATLVQPVGSPLSLECTVEGTSNPNLYWYRQAAGRGLQLLFYSVGIGQISSEVPQNLSASRPQDRQFILSSKKLLLSDSGFYLCAWSLTDTQYFGPGTRLTVL.

V and J are TRBV16 and TRBJ2-1; weak D call: TRBD1 (5 bases). V lost 2 bases and J lost 1, with 9 bases in between. The germline V gene encodes CDR1 KGHSY and CDR2 FQNENV. The CDR3 sequence is 15 residues long. The CDR3 nucleotides are TGTGCCAGCAGCCAACTAGGGGAATCCTACAATGAGCAGTTCTTC. Protein: CASSQLGESYNEQFF.

The chain couples TRBV7-2 to TRBJ2-6; D perhaps matches TRBD1 (6 bases). The germline V gene has CDR1 SGHTA and CDR2 FQGNSA. Trimming took off 6 bases at V and 4 bases at J, with 16 bases between the two ends. The CDR3 contains 16 residues. The CDR3 DNA sequence: TGTGCCAGCAGTGCCCCAGGGGCACTGGGGGCCAACGTCCTGACTTTC. This sequence encodes CASSAPGALGANVLTF.

This chain links TRBV5-1 with TRBJ2-7; 12 bases are shared with TRBD2. Per the germline V gene, CDR1 is SGHRS and CDR2 is YFSETQ. This CDR3 contains 15 residues. V shed 7 bases, J shed 0 bases, and the junction held 5 bases outside the gene matches. The CDR3 here is CASRGLAGPSYEQYF. DNA of the CDR3: TGCGCCAGCCGAGGACTAGCGGGACCCTCCTACGAGCAGTACTTC.